This entry features one TCR beta chain sequence. In the source study's methods: For nucleated cells, counts were estimated from reference gene primer amplification. Libraries were prepared by immunoSEQ multiplex PCR; TCRdb keeps only in-frame clonotypes and omits some of them. V and J calls and clone size are as listed in that table; D and trimming were resolved from the DNA. The sample contains tens of thousands of clones, approximately 88% of which appear only once. These data come from a study of blood T cell repertoires in COVID-19. The wider study: Acute-phase and convalescent COVID-19 samples originated in the United States, Italy and Spain. T cells, B-cell-depleted T cells, or PBMCs provided the cDNA or gDNA that served as material.

Trimming removed 2 bases from V and 7 bases from J; junction bases left unmatched: 20. The CDR3 covers 19 residues. Germline CDR1 MNHNS, CDR2 SASEGT. The sequence was obtained from a human donor with active COVID-19. The donor label of this sample is uncertain. The sample was peripheral blood. The gene calls are TRBV6-1 and TRBJ2-1; 7 nucleotides line up with TRBD1. The CDR3 DNA reads as TGTGCCAGCAGTGAACGAGGTCTAGGGGGCGGCCTGCGTCGTAATGAGCAGTTCTTC. This gives the protein CASSERGLGGGLRRNEQFF.